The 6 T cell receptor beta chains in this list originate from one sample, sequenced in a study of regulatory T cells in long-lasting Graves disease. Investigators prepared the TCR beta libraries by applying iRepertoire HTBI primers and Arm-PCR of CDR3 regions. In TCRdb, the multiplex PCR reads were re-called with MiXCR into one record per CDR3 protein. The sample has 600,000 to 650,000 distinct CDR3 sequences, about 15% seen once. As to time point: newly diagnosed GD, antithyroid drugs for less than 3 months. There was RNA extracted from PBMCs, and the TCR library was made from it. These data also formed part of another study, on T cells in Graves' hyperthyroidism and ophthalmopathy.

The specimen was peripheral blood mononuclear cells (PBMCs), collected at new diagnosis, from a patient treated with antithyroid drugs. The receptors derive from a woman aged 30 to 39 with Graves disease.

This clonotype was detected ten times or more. The chain's CDR3 is CASRSRGWTSGYNEQFF. CDR3 in DNA: TGTGCCAGCCGGAGCAGGGGTTGGACTAGCGGGTACAATGAGCAGTTCTTC. V usage is TRBV28 and J usage is TRBJ2-1; 11 bases map to TRBD2. V was clipped by 8 bases and J by 4 bases; unmatched bases: 13. CDR1 is MDHEN, CDR2 SYDVKM, per germline. This CDR3 region has 17 residues. The variable domain in full, completed from reference TRBV28 and TRBJ2-1, reads DVKVTQSSRYLVKRTGEKVFLECVQDMDHENMFWYRQDPGLGLRLIYFSYDVKMKEKGDIPEGYSVSREKKERFSLILESASTNQTSMYLCASRSRGWTSGYNEQFFGPGTRLTVL.

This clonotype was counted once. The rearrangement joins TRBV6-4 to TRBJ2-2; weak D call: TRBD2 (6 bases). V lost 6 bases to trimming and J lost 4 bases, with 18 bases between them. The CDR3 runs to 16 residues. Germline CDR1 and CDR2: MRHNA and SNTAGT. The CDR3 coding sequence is TGTGCCAGCAGCCTCTCCACGGGACTTCTCACCGGGGAGCTGTTTTTT. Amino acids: CASSLSTGLLTGELFF.

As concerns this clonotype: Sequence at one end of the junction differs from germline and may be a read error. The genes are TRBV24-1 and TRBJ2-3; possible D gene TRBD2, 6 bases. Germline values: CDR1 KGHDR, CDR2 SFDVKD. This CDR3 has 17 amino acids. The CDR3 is CATSDAQGGIRTGTQYF. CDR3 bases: TGTGCCACCAGTGATGCGCAGGGAGGTATTCGCACAGGTACGCAGTATTTT.

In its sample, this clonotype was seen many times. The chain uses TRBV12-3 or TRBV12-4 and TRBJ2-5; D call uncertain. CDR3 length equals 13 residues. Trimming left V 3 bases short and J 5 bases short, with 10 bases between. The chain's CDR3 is CASSLFDRETQYF. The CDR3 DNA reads TGTGCCAGCAGTTTGTTCGACCGGGAGACCCAGTACTTC.

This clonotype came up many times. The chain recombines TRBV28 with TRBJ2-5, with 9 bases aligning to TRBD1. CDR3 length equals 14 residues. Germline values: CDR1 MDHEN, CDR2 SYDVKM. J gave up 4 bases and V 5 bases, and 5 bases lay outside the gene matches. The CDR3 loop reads CASSAGDRVETQYF. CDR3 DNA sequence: TGTGCCAGCAGTGCCGGGGACAGGGTAGAGACCCAGTACTTC. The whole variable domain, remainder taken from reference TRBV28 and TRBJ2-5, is DVKVTQSSRYLVKRTGEKVFLECVQDMDHENMFWYRQDPGLGLRLIYFSYDVKMKEKGDIPEGYSVSREKKERFSLILESASTNQTSMYLCASSAGDRVETQYFGPGTRLLVL.

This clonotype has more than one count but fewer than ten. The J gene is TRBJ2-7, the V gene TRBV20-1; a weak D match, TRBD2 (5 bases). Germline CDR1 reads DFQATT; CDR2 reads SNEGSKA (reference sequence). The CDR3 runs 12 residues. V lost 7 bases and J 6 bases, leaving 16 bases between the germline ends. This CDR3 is CSVGEYSSEQYF. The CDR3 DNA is TGCAGTGTCGGGGAGTATTCTTCCGAGCAGTACTTC.